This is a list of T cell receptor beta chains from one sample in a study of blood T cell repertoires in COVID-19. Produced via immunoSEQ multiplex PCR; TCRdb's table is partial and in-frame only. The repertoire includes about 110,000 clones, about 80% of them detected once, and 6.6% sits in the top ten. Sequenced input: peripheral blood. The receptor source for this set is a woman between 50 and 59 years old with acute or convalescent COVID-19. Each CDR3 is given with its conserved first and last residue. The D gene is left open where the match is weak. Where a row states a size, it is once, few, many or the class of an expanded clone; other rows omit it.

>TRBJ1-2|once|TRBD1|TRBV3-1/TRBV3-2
TGTGCCAGCAGCCCCTTGGGACAGGACTATGGCTACACCTTC
CASSPLGQDYGYTF
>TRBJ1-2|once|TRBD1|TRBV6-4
TGTGCCAGCATTGACTTAGCGTGGACGAGATTGGGACAGGGGGCTTCGGTCTACACCTTC
CASIDLAWTRLGQGASVYTF
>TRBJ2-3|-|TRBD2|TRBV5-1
TGCGCCAGCAGCCCCCGGGGTGGGGGGGTAGGAGATACGCAGTATTTT
CASSPRGGGVGDTQYF
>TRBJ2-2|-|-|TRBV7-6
TGTGCCAGCAGCTTGGCCGGGAGCTGGGAGCTGTTTTTT
CASSLAGSWELFF
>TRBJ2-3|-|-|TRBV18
TGTGCCAGCTCACCCCCAGGACAGCTCACAGATACGCAGTATTTT
CASSPPGQLTDTQYF
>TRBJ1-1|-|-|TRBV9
TGTGCCAGCAGCGCCCGCGGGGGGAGTGAACGCACTGAAGCTTTCTTT
CASSARGGSERTEAFF
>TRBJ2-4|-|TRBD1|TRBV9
TGTGCCAGCAGCGTAGAAGCCGCCAGGGGGTCCCGTGGGATTCAGTACTTC
CASSVEAARGSRGIQYF
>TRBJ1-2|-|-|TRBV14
TGTGCCAGCAGCCAGCTGGTTGACAATGGCTACACCTTC
CASSQLVDNGYTF
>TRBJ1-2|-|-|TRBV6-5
TGTGCCAGCAGTTCGCCGGGAGGGGGCTATGGCTACACCTTC
CASSSPGGGYGYTF
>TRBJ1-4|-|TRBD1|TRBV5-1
TGCGCCAGCAGCCCCAGGACAGGGGGCCCCGCAACTAATGAAAAACTGTTTTTT
CASSPRTGGPATNEKLFF
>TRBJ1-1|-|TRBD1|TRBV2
TGTGCCAGCAGTGAAGAGGGCAGGGGGTCTGAAGCTTTCTTT
CASSEEGRGSEAFF
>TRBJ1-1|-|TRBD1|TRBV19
TGTGCCAGTAGTATCGGGACAGTGAACACTGAAGCTTTCTTT
CASSIGTVNTEAFF
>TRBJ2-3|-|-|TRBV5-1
TGCGCCAGCAGCCCTTTCACTAGCACAGATACGCAGTATTTT
CASSPFTSTDTQYF
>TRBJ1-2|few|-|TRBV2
TGTGCCAGCACCCAGGGCAGATATGGCTACACCTTC
CASTQGRYGYTF
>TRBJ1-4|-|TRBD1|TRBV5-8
TGTGCCAGCAGCGGGGACAGGGGCCCGAGGGGTGAAAAACTGTTTTTT
CASSGDRGPRGEKLFF
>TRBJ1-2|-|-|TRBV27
TGTGCCAGCTCCCTTGGGGGGGGCTATGGCTACACCTTC
CASSLGGGYGYTF
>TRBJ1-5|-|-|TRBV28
TGTGCCAGCAGTTTACCACACCCCTCCGCGGATCGAACCAATCAGCCCCAGCATTTT
CASSLPHPSADRTNQPQHF
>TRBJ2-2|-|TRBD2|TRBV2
TGTGCCAGCATGTGGGGGGGGACCGGGGAGCTGTTTTTT
CASMWGGTGELFF
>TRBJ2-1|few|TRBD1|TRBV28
TGTGCCAGCAGAGGACAGGGTAAGGGAAATGAGCAGTTCTTC
CASRGQGKGNEQFF
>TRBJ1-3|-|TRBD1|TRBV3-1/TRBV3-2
TGTGCCAGCAGCCGCCACGGGACAGACTCTGGAAACACCATATATTTT
CASSRHGTDSGNTIYF
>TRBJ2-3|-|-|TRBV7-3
TGTGCCAGCAGCCCTTTTGGGGGTGCGGGGGATACGCAGTATTTT
CASSPFGGAGDTQYF
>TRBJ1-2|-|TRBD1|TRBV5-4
TGTGCCAGCAGCACCAGACAGGGGGCCTCGCCTCCTGGTGGCTACACCTTC
CASSTRQGASPPGGYTF
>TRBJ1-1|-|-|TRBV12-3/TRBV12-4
TGTGCCAGCAGCCGAGGGGGCACTGAAGCTTTCTTT
CASSRGGTEAFF
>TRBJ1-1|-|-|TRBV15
TGTGCCACCAGCACTCCCAGTCGGGGGAACACTGAAGCTTTCTTT
CATSTPSRGNTEAFF
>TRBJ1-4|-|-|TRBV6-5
TGTGCCAGCAGTTACTCGACCCAACAGCCAGGTGAAAAACTGTTTTTT
CASSYSTQQPGEKLFF
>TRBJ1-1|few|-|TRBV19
TGTGCCAGTAAAGTCCCGGCGGGGAACACTGAAGCTTTCTTT
CASKVPAGNTEAFF
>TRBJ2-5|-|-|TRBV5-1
TGCGCCAGCAGGGAAGAGGTAGCAGAGACCCAGTACTTC
CASREEVAETQYF
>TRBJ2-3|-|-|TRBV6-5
TGTGCCAGCAGCCTCGACACCCGCACAGATACGCAGTATTTT
CASSLDTRTDTQYF
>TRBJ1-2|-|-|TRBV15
TGTGCCACCAGCAGAGACCGTTATGGCTACACCTTC
CATSRDRYGYTF
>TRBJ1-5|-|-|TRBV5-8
TGTGCCAGCAGCTTGGCCGGAGGACAGCCCCAGCATTTT
CASSLAGGQPQHF
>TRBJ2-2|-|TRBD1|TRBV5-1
TGCGCCAGCAGCTTGAGGACAGGGAGCGCCGGGGAGCTGTTTTTT
CASSLRTGSAGELFF
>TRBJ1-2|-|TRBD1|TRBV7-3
TGTGCCAGCAGCTCACCGGGACAGGTCTATGGCTACACCTTC
CASSSPGQVYGYTF
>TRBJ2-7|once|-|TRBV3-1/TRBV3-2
TGTGCCAGCAGCCATAGAGGAGGCGACTACGAGCAGTACTTC
CASSHRGGDYEQYF
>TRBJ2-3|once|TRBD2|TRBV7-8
TGTGCCAGCAGCTTAGATTGGACTAGCGGGGGCCTTAGCACAGATACGCAGTATTTT
CASSLDWTSGGLSTDTQYF
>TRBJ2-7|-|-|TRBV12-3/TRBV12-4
TGTGCCAGCAGCCCTATCCCGTTCAAGCAGTACTTC
CASSPIPFKQYF
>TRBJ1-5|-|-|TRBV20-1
TGCAGTGCTAGTGGTGCCGGTCAGCCCCAGCATTTT
CSASGAGQPQHF
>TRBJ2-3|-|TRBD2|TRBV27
TGTGCCGCCAGACCGGGACTAGTCGCAGATACGCAGTATTTT
CAARPGLVADTQYF
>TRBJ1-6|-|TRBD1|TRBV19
TGTGCCAGCACGGACAGGGAGCGATCACCCCTCCACTTT
CASTDRERSPLHF
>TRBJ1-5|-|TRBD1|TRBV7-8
TGTGCCAGCAGCTTTATCTCACAGGGGGCGAGTGGGCAGCCCCAGCATTTT
CASSFISQGASGQPQHF
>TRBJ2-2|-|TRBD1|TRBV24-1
TGTGCCACCAGTTTGGGACCGGGACAGGGTAACACCGGGGAGCTGTTTTTT
CATSLGPGQGNTGELFF
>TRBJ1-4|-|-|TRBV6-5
TGTGCCAGCAGTTTCAGTGCAACTAATGAAAAACTGTTTTTT
CASSFSATNEKLFF
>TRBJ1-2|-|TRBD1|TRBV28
TGTGCCAGCGAAACAGGACAGGGGTATGGTGGCTACACCTTC
CASETGQGYGGYTF